The 31 T cell receptor beta chains below were found in one sample sequenced in a study of Ad26.COV2.S vaccination and SARS-CoV-2 variants. Sequencing used immunoSEQ multiplex PCR; TCRdb keeps in-frame clones, though not all of them. The data contain fewer than 400,000 clones, 70% to 90% of them singletons. Treatment specified: about 20 received Ad26.COV2.S at low or high dose, single or two shots; about 5 received placebo; per-sample allocation not given. The samples date from day 63 after the first vaccine or placebo injection. This material consisted of peripheral blood, taken in a trial of Ad26.COV2.S vaccine versus placebo. These receptors came from a person aged 18-60 years who received the Ad26.COV2.S COVID-19 vaccine or a placebo.

The chain uses TRBV7-9 and TRBJ1-1; D remains ambiguous. The V end lost 5 bases, the J end lost 6 bases, and 16 bases lay between the germline ends. Germline values: CDR1 SEHNR, CDR2 FQNEAQ (reference sequence). The CDR3 has 14 amino acids. The CDR3 nucleotides read TGTGCCAGCAGCCCTGATGGGGAGGCAGCTGAAGCTTTCTTT. Its translation: CASSPDGEAAEAFF.

V gene TRBV5-6 combines with J gene TRBJ2-5; D is unresolved. Germline-derived CDR1 and CDR2 are SGHDT and YYEEEE. This CDR3 has 12 amino acids. V dropped 2 bases and J dropped 1 base, with 3 bases sitting between them. CDR3 coding DNA: TGTGCCAGCAGCTTAACCCAAGAGACCCAGTACTTC. The encoded protein is CASSLTQETQYF.

V and J are TRBV18 and TRBJ2-3; weak D call: TRBD1 (6 bases). From germline, CDR1 is KGHSH and CDR2 LQKENI. Between the trimmed V and J ends, which lost 5 bases and 2 bases, there was a span of 11 bases. CDR3 length: 14 residues. The CDR3, as DNA: TGTGCCAGCTCAGAGGGGGAACACACAGATACGCAGTATTTT. Its protein is CASSEGEHTDTQYF.

V gene TRBV9 combines with J gene TRBJ2-2; 7 nucleotides match TRBD2. Looked up from germline, CDR1 is SGDLS and CDR2 is YYNGEE. The trim removed 3 bases at V and 2 bases at J, leaving 10 bases unmatched. This CDR3 spans 17 amino acids. CDR3 amino acids: CASSGKGTTVNTGELFF. In DNA form, the CDR3 reads TGTGCCAGCAGCGGGAAGGGGACTACAGTAAACACCGGGGAGCTGTTTTTT.

This rearrangement joins TRBV29-1 to TRBJ1-4; a weak D match, TRBD1 (5 bases). Germline V CDR1 and CDR2: SQVTM, ANQGSEA. This CDR3 is 12 amino acids long. V gave up 6 bases and J gave up 6 bases, with 11 bases separating them. DNA for the CDR3: TGCAGCGTCAGGGCAGGAGATGAAAAACTGTTTTTT. Translation: CSVRAGDEKLFF.

This clone was seen a single time. The chain is built from TRBV6-5 and TRBJ1-3; D gene ambiguous. The V and J ends lost 7 bases and 0 bases respectively, with 7 bases between them. This CDR3 contains 13 residues. Germline values: CDR1 MNHEY, CDR2 SVGAGI. CDR3 residues: CASTRDSGNTIYF. The CDR3 bases are TGTGCCAGCACCCGGGACTCTGGAAACACCATATATTTT.

V usage is TRBV7-2 and J usage is TRBJ2-3; D perhaps matches TRBD2 (5 bases). CDR1 and CDR2 from the germline V gene are SGHTA and FQGNSA. CDR3 length: 14 amino acids. V was shortened by 3 bases and J by 2 bases, with 9 bases between the two germline ends. DNA of the CDR3: TGTGCCAGCAGCTTTGCCGGGGTCACAGATACGCAGTATTTT. Its translation is CASSFAGVTDTQYF.

This sequence joins TRBV7-2 and TRBJ1-3; no definite D call. The CDR3 loop spans 13 amino acids. Trimming removed 4 bases from V and 13 bases from J, with 17 bases in between. Germline lookup yields CDR1 SGHTA and CDR2 FQGNSA. CDR3 bases: TGTGCCAGCAGCTCCTTAAGTGATAGCGGGATATATTTT. Translated: CASSSLSDSGIYF.

The genes are TRBV19 and TRBJ1-2; the D gene is possibly TRBD1 (6 bases). Germline V gives CDR1 LNHDA, CDR2 SQIVND (reference sequence). The CDR3 consists of 16 residues. V was trimmed by 3 bases and J by 2 bases, leaving 16 bases between them. The chain's CDR3 is CASSMVKYGQNYGYTF. Here the CDR3 DNA reads TGTGCCAGTAGTATGGTTAAGTACGGACAGAACTATGGCTACACCTTC.

The rearrangement links TRBV19 to TRBJ1-2; 10 bases match TRBD1. After removal of 5 bases from V and 1 base from J, the junction contained 4 bases not matched to a gene. Germline V gene sequence: CDR1 LNHDA, CDR2 SQIVND (reference sequence). The CDR3 is 15 residues long. CDR3: CASSAGTGVNYGYTF. CDR3 DNA: TGTGCCAGTAGTGCCGGGACAGGGGTTAACTATGGCTACACCTTC.

The CDR3 reads CASSEMQRQLYGYTF. The CDR3 DNA reads TGTGCCAGCAGTGAGATGCAAAGGCAGCTCTATGGCTACACCTTC. The rearrangement joins TRBV6-1 to TRBJ1-2, with D unclear. The V gene lost 3 bases and the J gene lost 4 bases, with 15 bases spanning the gap. The CDR3 spans 15 residues. Germline V lookup: CDR1 MNHNS, CDR2 SASEGT.

The rearrangement uses TRBV29-1 and TRBJ2-3, with D perhaps TRBD1 (5 bases). Germline CDR1 SQVTM, CDR2 ANQGSEA. There are 13 residues in the CDR3. Trimming removed 0 bases from V and 6 bases from J, with 10 bases in between. The CDR3 DNA sequence: TGCAGCGTTGAAGATTCCCCAGGGGATACGCAGTATTTT. Translated, it gives CSVEDSPGDTQYF.

The CDR3 sequence: CASSLRIPGGGVDTQYF. CDR3 bases: TGTGCCAGCAGCTTAAGGATACCGGGGGGTGGTGTAGATACGCAGTATTTT. The rearrangement joins TRBV7-8 to TRBJ2-3; 7 bases fit TRBD2. The CDR3 has 17 residues. V shed 2 bases, J shed 5 bases, and the junction held 13 bases outside the gene matches. CDR1 and CDR2 (germline): SGHVS, FQNEAQ.

The chain couples TRBV9 to TRBJ2-5; 8 bases are a match to TRBD2. The germline V gene has CDR1 SGDLS and CDR2 YYNGEE. CDR3 length: 14 amino acids. The J segment lost 5 bases and the V segment lost 3 bases, leaving 6 bases of the junction unmatched. The CDR3 DNA reads TGTGCCAGCAGCGCGGGGGGGGTCCGGGAGACCCAGTACTTC. Translation gives CASSAGGVRETQYF.

The chain is built from TRBV5-5 and TRBJ2-2; no definite D call. Per the germline V gene, CDR1 is SGHKS and CDR2 is YYEKEE (reference sequence). This CDR3 region has 15 residues. Deletions cut 5 bases from V and 2 bases from J, with 13 bases between. CDR3 region: CASRTPGRNTGELFF. In DNA, the CDR3 is TGTGCCAGCAGAACCCCGGGTCGAAACACCGGGGAGCTGTTTTTT.

This clone has just a few counts. This chain connects TRBV6-5 to TRBJ1-1; tentatively, D is TRBD1 (6 bases). The CDR3 totals 14 residues. Looked up from germline, CDR1 is MNHEY and CDR2 is SVGAGI. V was shortened by 4 bases and J by 4 bases, with 13 bases between the two germline ends. This CDR3 reads CASSLQGGVTEAFF. CDR3 sequence (DNA): TGTGCCAGCAGTTTACAAGGGGGGGTCACTGAAGCTTTCTTT.

V usage is TRBV27 and J usage is TRBJ2-3; D possibly uses TRBD1 or TRBD2 (5 bases each). V lost 4 bases, J lost 3 bases, and 8 bases lay in between. This CDR3 spans 13 amino acids. The germline V gene has CDR1 MNHEY and CDR2 SMNVEV (reference sequence). The CDR3 DNA reads TGTGCCAGCAGTTATGGGGGAACAGATACGCAGTATTTT. It is translated as CASSYGGTDTQYF.

This clone showed up just a few times. Other DNA sequences in the sample encode the same CDR3. The rearrangement uses TRBV18 and TRBJ1-2; a possible D gene is TRBD1 (5 bases). The CDR3 sequence is 13 residues long. Germline CDR1 reads KGHSH; CDR2 reads LQKENI. V was shortened by 3 bases and J by 2 bases, with 7 bases between the two germline ends. The CDR3 region has the DNA TGTGCCAGCTCACCCGACAGCAACTATGGCTACACCTTC. Amino acid sequence: CASSPDSNYGYTF.

The chain combines TRBV7-3 with TRBJ2-6; no reliable D call. Between the trimmed V and J ends, which lost 1 base and 8 bases, there was a span of 9 bases. Germline CDR1 SGHTA, CDR2 FQGTGA. The CDR3 has 14 amino acids. The CDR3 loop is CASSLSYSSNVLTF. For the CDR3, the DNA is TGTGCCAGCAGCTTAAGTTATAGTTCCAACGTCCTGACTTTC.

This clone showed up many times. J is TRBJ1-2 and V is TRBV11-1; TRBD1 aligns across 10 bases. V shed 5 bases and J 5 bases; nucleotides not matched to a gene: 8. There are 15 residues in the CDR3. Germline V gives CDR1 SGHAT, CDR2 FQDESV (reference sequence). For the CDR3, the DNA is TGTGCCAGCAGCCCCGACCCGGGACAGGGGTATGGCTACACCTTC. Translated: CASSPDPGQGYGYTF.

This chain joins TRBV2 and TRBJ1-5, with 10 positions matching TRBD1. This CDR3 has 15 amino acids. J was trimmed by 5 bases and V by 4 bases; bases with no gene match: 5. Germline CDR1 SNHLY, CDR2 FYNNEI. CDR3 region: CASSGRTGGDQPQHF. The CDR3 nucleotides read TGTGCCAGCAGTGGGAGGACAGGGGGGGATCAGCCCCAGCATTTT.

CDR3 residues: CATSDANLDTQYF. In nucleotides, the CDR3 is TGTGCCACCAGTGATGCGAATCTAGATACGCAGTATTTT. This rearrangement joins TRBV24-1 to TRBJ2-3; D is uncertain. The CDR3 is made up of 13 amino acids. V lost 3 bases to trimming and J lost 5 bases, with 8 bases between them. Germline loops: CDR1 KGHDR, CDR2 SFDVKD.

The chain has TRBV6-5 and TRBJ1-2; D is ambiguous. The CDR3 extends over 14 amino acids. Trimming stripped 2 bases from V and 8 bases from J, with 15 bases between. Germline CDR1 reads MNHEY; CDR2 reads SVGAGI. The CDR3 DNA reads TGTGCCAGCAGTTACGAGGCAGCCGTCGGCGGCTACACCTTC. It yields the protein CASSYEAAVGGYTF.

The CDR3 DNA is TGTGCCTGGAGTGTGGACTTTTTGAACACTGAAGCTTTCTTT. This translates into CAWSVDFLNTEAFF. The chain links TRBV30 to TRBJ1-1, with D unresolved. V dropped 0 bases and J dropped 0 bases, with 8 bases sitting between them. This CDR3 is 14 amino acids long. Per the germline V gene, CDR1 is GTSNPN and CDR2 is SVGIG (reference sequence).

The chain has TRBV3-1 (or the pseudogene TRBV3-2) and TRBJ2-5; 10 bases match TRBD1. The CDR3 is made up of 14 amino acids. With V trimmed by 7 bases and J by 1 base, 3 bases remained unmatched. The germline gives CDR1 LGHDT, CDR2 YNNKEL (reference sequence). In nucleotides, the CDR3 is TGTGCCAGCACCCGGACAGGGGGCCAAGAGACCCAGTACTTC. This gives the protein CASTRTGGQETQYF.

The CDR3 sequence is CATGPVSNQPQHF. The CDR3 nucleotides read TGTGCCACCGGACCGGTAAGCAATCAGCCCCAGCATTTT. The chain recombines TRBV27 with TRBJ1-5; D gene uncertain. The length of the CDR3 is 13 residues. The ends were cut back, 10 bases at V and 1 base at J, with 11 bases in the middle. The V gene's germline CDR1 is MNHEY and CDR2 SMNVEV (reference sequence).

The rearrangement links TRBV24-1 to TRBJ2-5; 11 bases are a match to TRBD2. Germline V gene lookup returns CDR1 KGHDR and CDR2 SFDVKD. V shed 6 bases and J 4 bases; nucleotides not matched to a gene: 9. This CDR3 is built from 16 residues. This CDR3 is CATSSTSGDSAETQYF. DNA of the CDR3: TGTGCCACCAGTTCGACTAGCGGGGACTCGGCAGAGACCCAGTACTTC.

This sequence joins TRBV3-1 (or the pseudogene TRBV3-2) and TRBJ1-2; weak D call: TRBD1 (6 bases). CDR3 length: 12 amino acids. Trimming cost V 8 bases and J 8 bases, with 15 bases left between them. Germline CDR1 LGHDT, CDR2 YNNKEL (reference sequence). As DNA, the CDR3 is TGTGCCAGCTCTTTCGCAGGGGAAGGCTACACCTTC. Residues: CASSFAGEGYTF.

The chain has TRBV6-5 and TRBJ2-5; maybe TRBD1 (6 bases). Trimming cost V 4 bases and J 5 bases, with 14 bases left between them. Germline lookup yields CDR1 MNHEY and CDR2 SVGAGI. The CDR3 spans 14 residues. CDR3 sequence: CASSSWARGETQYF. CDR3 nucleotide sequence: TGTGCCAGCAGTTCTTGGGCGAGGGGGGAGACCCAGTACTTC.

The V gene is TRBV30, the J gene TRBJ2-7; 11 nucleotides match TRBD1. The germline V gene encodes CDR1 GTSNPN and CDR2 SVGIG (reference sequence). V was pared by 5 bases and J by 7 bases, with 28 bases of the junction left unmatched. The CDR3 has 20 amino acids. This CDR3 reads CAWGRDPLGTGGGGVKEQYF. In DNA, the CDR3 is TGTGCCTGGGGGAGGGACCCCCTCGGGACAGGGGGAGGAGGGGTAAAAGAGCAGTACTTC.

This clone was seen more than once but under ten times. The chain recombines TRBV20-1 with TRBJ1-1; D is possibly TRBD1 (6 bases). Germline V gene data show CDR1 as DFQATT and CDR2 as SNEGSKA (reference sequence). This CDR3 spans 14 amino acids. The ends were cut back, 3 bases at V and 4 bases at J, with 15 bases in the middle. As DNA, the CDR3 is TGCAGTGCTAGTTTACAGGGTAAGGCCACTGAAGCTTTCTTT. Protein product: CSASLQGKATEAFF.